The sequence of this TCR beta chain was determined in a study of PD-1 blockade in classical Hodgkin lymphoma. Overall study: Patients received nivolumab 3 mg/kg intravenously every 2 weeks.

Exposure to brentuximab vedotin varied, and each patient had relapsed following autologous stem cell transplantation. The study recorded best responses of complete response, partial response or progressive disease. Assay used: immunoSEQ multiplex PCR; TCRdb lists only in-frame clones, some missing. The sample yields roughly 14,000 clones, 80% to 85% seen once. The sample was peripheral blood mononuclear cells (PBMCs), taken at baseline. This receptor was obtained from a human donor with classical Hodgkin lymphoma.

CDR3 residues: CASSQDGGSPLHF. In DNA form, the CDR3 reads TGCGCCAGCAGCCAAGATGGAGGTTCACCCCTCCACTTT. The chain carries TRBV4-3 and TRBJ1-6; D is uncertain. CDR3 length equals 13 residues. The V end was cut by 0 bases, the J end by 9 bases, with 6 bases between. Per the germline V gene, CDR1 is LGHNA and CDR2 is YSLEER.